Presented here are 29 T cell receptor beta chains from one specimen sequenced in a study of T cell responses to AZD1222 COVID-19 vaccine. Produced via immunoSEQ multiplex PCR; TCRdb's table is partial and in-frame only. The table shows roughly 100,000 clones, with 91% occurring only once. Here the sequenced sample was peripheral blood, taken on day 0 of AZD1222 vaccination. Receptors were obtained from an adult in good health.

This rearrangement joins TRBV6-5 to TRBJ2-7; 8 positions match TRBD2. J gave up 10 bases and V 6 bases, and 8 bases lay outside the gene matches. CDR1 and CDR2 from the germline V gene are MNHEY and SVGAGI. The CDR3 extends over 12 amino acids. The CDR3 nucleotides read TGTGCCAGCAGGGTAACTAGCGGCCTTCAGTACTTC. Its translation: CASRVTSGLQYF.

This clone was observed a single time. The chain links TRBV28 to TRBJ2-7; 7 nucleotides align to TRBD1. CDR1 and CDR2 (germline): MDHEN, SYDVKM. The ends lost 4 bases at V and 2 bases at J; junction bases unmatched: 11. There are 16 residues in the CDR3. CDR3 protein: CASSSPGQRATYEQYF. The DNA for the CDR3 is TGTGCCAGCAGTTCCCCGGGACAGAGGGCCACCTACGAGCAGTACTTC.

This sequence joins TRBV6-5 and TRBJ1-2; 7 bases are a match to TRBD1. Germline CDR1 is MNHEY and CDR2 is SVGAGI. This CDR3 has 14 residues. V shed 8 bases, J shed 6 bases, and the junction held 12 bases outside the gene matches. The CDR3 DNA sequence: TGTGCCAGCTCCTGGACAGGCGGCTTAGATGGCTACACCTTC. Its protein product is CASSWTGGLDGYTF.

The chain uses TRBV28 and TRBJ2-1, with 7 bases matching TRBD2. The CDR3 consists of 14 residues. The trim removed 3 bases at V and 7 bases at J, leaving 6 bases unmatched. The V gene's germline CDR1 is MDHEN and CDR2 SYDVKM. The CDR3 reads CASSFGGSRNEQFF. CDR3 nucleotides: TGTGCCAGCAGTTTTGGCGGGAGTCGAAATGAGCAGTTCTTC.

This clone has just one count. This rearrangement joins TRBV5-1 to TRBJ1-2; unclear D gene. This CDR3 contains 15 residues. Germline loops: CDR1 SGHRS, CDR2 YFSETQ. Trimming removed 3 bases from V and 1 base from J, with 13 bases in between. This chain's CDR3 is CASSYTSSFNYGYTF. CDR3 DNA: TGCGCCAGCAGCTACACCTCTAGCTTTAACTATGGCTACACCTTC.

The genes are TRBV9 and TRBJ2-7, with D possibly being TRBD2 (6 bases). The CDR3 extends over 14 amino acids. Between the trimmed V and J ends, which lost 3 bases and 4 bases, there was a span of 14 bases. CDR1 and CDR2 (germline): SGDLS, YYNGEE. CDR3 DNA sequence: TGTGCCAGCAGCGCCCTGGCGGGATCGTACGAGCAGTACTTC. It codes for CASSALAGSYEQYF.

The chain recombines TRBV19 with TRBJ1-2; 10 bases fit TRBD1. Germline V gene data show CDR1 as LNHDA and CDR2 as SQIVND (reference sequence). The V segment lost 3 bases and the J segment 5 bases; nucleotides outside the gene matches: 6. This CDR3 region has 15 residues. The DNA for the CDR3 is TGTGCCAGTAGTATCACCGGGACAGGGGTGTATGGCTACACCTTC. Translation: CASSITGTGVYGYTF.

The rearrangement links TRBV6-5 to TRBJ2-6, with D possibly being TRBD1 (5 bases). The CDR3 has 15 amino acids. CDR1 is MNHEY and CDR2 is SVGAGI in the germline V gene. V was trimmed by 2 bases and J by 1 base, leaving 6 bases between them. CDR3 sequence: CASSYQGSGANVLTF. The DNA for the CDR3 is TGTGCCAGCAGTTACCAGGGTTCTGGGGCCAACGTCCTGACTTTC.

The V and J genes are TRBV7-2 and TRBJ2-7; D is unresolved. The length of the CDR3 is 13 residues. The germline V gene encodes CDR1 SGHTA and CDR2 FQGNSA. Trimming took 5 bases from V and 3 from J, leaving 11 bases between them. CDR3 sequence: CASSLGPLYEQYF. As DNA, the CDR3 is TGTGCCAGCAGCCTTGGACCGCTCTACGAGCAGTACTTC.

V is TRBV7-3 and J is TRBJ2-2, with 13 bases matching TRBD2. Looked up from germline, CDR1 is SGHTA and CDR2 is FQGTGA. V was clipped by 5 bases and J by 9 bases; unmatched bases: 9. The CDR3 is made up of 16 amino acids. For the CDR3, the DNA is TGTGCCAGCAGCAGAAGGACTAGCGGGAGTGATCGGGAGCTGTTTTTT. Encoded protein: CASSRRTSGSDRELFF. The whole variable domain, filled in from reference TRBV7-3 and TRBJ2-2, reads GAGVSQTPSNKVTEKGKYVELRCDPISGHTALYWYRQSLGQGPEFLIYFQGTGAADDSGLPNDRFFAVRPEGSVSTLKIQRTERGDSAVYLCASSRRTSGSDRELFFGEGSRLTVL.

The chain carries TRBV28 and TRBJ1-5; D gene unclear. Trimming cost V 3 bases and J 7 bases, with 4 bases left between them. The CDR3 consists of 11 residues. CDR1 and CDR2 from the germline V gene are MDHEN and SYDVKM. For the CDR3, the DNA is TGTGCCAGCAGTTTCGGACAGCCCCAGCATTTT. As protein: CASSFGQPQHF.

The V call is TRBV12-2, the J call TRBJ1-1. TRBV12-2 is a pseudogene segment. This CDR3 is 15 amino acids long. The CDR3 spells CASRNADFTNTEAFF. As DNA, the CDR3 is TGTGCAAGTCGCAATGCGGACTTTACTAACACTGAAGCTTTCTTT.

CDR3: CASSYPGTGSYEQYF. CDR3 bases: TGTGCCAGCAGTTACCCCGGGACAGGCTCCTACGAGCAGTACTTC. V and J are TRBV6-2 or TRBV6-3 and TRBJ2-7; 8 bases agree with TRBD1. CDR3 length: 15 amino acids. Germline V gene data show CDR1 as MNHEY and CDR2 as SVGEGT. With V trimmed by 2 bases and J by 0 bases, 3 bases remained unmatched.

The chain carries TRBV3-1 (or the pseudogene TRBV3-2) and TRBJ1-2; D not resolved. The CDR3 is 12 amino acids. Germline V gene sequence: CDR1 LGHDT, CDR2 YNNKEL (reference sequence). The V gene lost 1 base and the J gene lost 2 bases, with 2 bases spanning the gap. The CDR3 DNA reads as TGTGCCAGCAGCCAAGCGAACTATGGCTACACCTTC. Its protein product is CASSQANYGYTF.

The V gene is TRBV7-2, the J gene TRBJ2-2; TRBD2 aligns across 9 bases. V lost 2 bases and J lost 7; bases outside the gene matches: 5. Germline lookup yields CDR1 SGHTA and CDR2 FQGNSA. The CDR3 length is 15 residues. CDR3 nucleotide sequence: TGTGCCAGCAGCTTAAGTAGCGGGAGCCTCGGGGAGCTGTTTTTT. Residues: CASSLSSGSLGELFF.

J is TRBJ2-1 and V is TRBV24-1, with D possibly TRBD1 on 6 matching bases. Trimming stripped 3 bases from V and 1 base from J, with 9 bases between. This CDR3 has 15 amino acids. Per germline, CDR1 KGHDR and CDR2 SFDVKD. The CDR3 spells CATSDRRGSYNEQFF. CDR3 DNA sequence: TGTGCCACCAGTGATCGCAGGGGTTCCTACAATGAGCAGTTCTTC.

The genes are TRBV6-6 and TRBJ2-7; TRBD2 is a possible D gene (5 bases). V was shortened by 5 bases and J by 6 bases, with 11 bases between the two germline ends. Germline values: CDR1 MNHNY, CDR2 SVGAGI (reference sequence). CDR3 length: 12 amino acids. The CDR3 region has the DNA TGTGCCAGCAGTCGAACCGGGGTCGAGCAGTACTTC. Protein sequence: CASSRTGVEQYF.

This chain uses TRBV28 with TRBJ2-7; the match to TRBD1 covers 8 bases. The CDR3 loop spans 14 amino acids. Germline CDR1 reads MDHEN; CDR2 reads SYDVKM. After removal of 6 bases from V and 1 base from J, the junction contained 5 bases not matched to a gene. Here the CDR3 reads CASSLGDRSYEQYF. For the CDR3, the DNA is TGTGCCAGCAGCCTCGGGGACAGGTCCTACGAGCAGTACTTC. The variable domain in full, completed from reference TRBV28 and TRBJ2-7, reads DVKVTQSSRYLVKRTGEKVFLECVQDMDHENMFWYRQDPGLGLRLIYFSYDVKMKEKGDIPEGYSVSREKKERFSLILESASTNQTSMYLCASSLGDRSYEQYFGPGTRLTVT.

The chain recombines TRBV7-9 with TRBJ2-3; D unresolved. CDR1 is SEHNR, CDR2 FQNEAQ, per germline (reference sequence). Trimming shortened V by 4 bases and J by 1 base, and 9 bases separated the two germline ends. The CDR3 totals 14 residues. The CDR3 loop reads CASSSRGRTDTQYF. CDR3 sequence (DNA): TGTGCCAGCAGCTCCCGAGGACGCACAGATACGCAGTATTTT.

The chain couples TRBV29-1 to TRBJ2-3; 9 nucleotides agree with TRBD2. This CDR3 comprises 17 residues. The V gene's germline CDR1 is SQVTM and CDR2 ANQGSEA. V shed 7 bases and J 6 bases; nucleotides not matched to a gene: 20. The CDR3, as DNA: TGCAGCGCCTCCCAACCCCGCGGGGGGGAGGGCCCCGATACGCAGTATTTT. Translating gives CSASQPRGGEGPDTQYF.

V usage is TRBV7-9 and J usage is TRBJ2-7; a weak D match, TRBD1 (6 bases). The germline V gene has CDR1 SEHNR and CDR2 FQNEAQ (reference sequence). V lost 5 bases, J lost 1 base, and 12 bases lay in between. The CDR3 length is 14 residues. The CDR3 region has the DNA TGTGCCAGCAGCCCCGGGACACCTTCCTACGAGCAGTACTTC. It translates to CASSPGTPSYEQYF.

This chain connects TRBV28 to TRBJ1-3; a weak D match, TRBD1 (5 bases). Trimming removed 3 bases at V and 3 bases at J, with 18 bases between. This CDR3 contains 17 residues. CDR1 and CDR2 (germline): MDHEN, SYDVKM. CDR3 nucleotide sequence: TGTGCCAGCAGTTTGCCCACAGGTGGTGAAAGTGGAAACACCATATATTTT. Translating it yields CASSLPTGGESGNTIYF.

V gene TRBV15 combines with J gene TRBJ1-2, with TRBD1 as a possible D gene (5 bases). V was cut by 5 bases and J by 7 bases, with 20 bases left in between. CDR3 length: 15 residues. In germline, CDR1 is LNHNV, CDR2 YYDKDF (reference sequence). For the CDR3, the DNA is TGTGCCACCAGCCCCCCCAGAGCGCTAGGGACTGGCTACACCTTC. This gives the protein CATSPPRALGTGYTF.

V gene TRBV5-1 combines with J gene TRBJ1-3; D gene unclear. The V and J ends lost 7 bases and 4 bases respectively, with 6 bases between them. This CDR3 is built from 11 residues. The germline gives CDR1 SGHRS, CDR2 YFSETQ. The CDR3 DNA follows: TGCGCCAGCGGGTCCGGAAACACCATATATTTT. Translated, it gives CASGSGNTIYF.

The chain couples TRBV7-3 to TRBJ1-4; D remains ambiguous. Between the trimmed V and J ends, which lost 0 bases and 7 bases, there was a span of 15 bases. The CDR3 consists of 16 residues. Germline CDR1 reads SGHTA; CDR2 reads FQGTGA. The CDR3 nucleotides are TGTGCCAGCAGCTTAACCGTGGCCCATGCGGGTGAAAAACTGTTTTTT. The encoded protein is CASSLTVAHAGEKLFF. Combining the CDR3 with reference TRBV7-3 and TRBJ1-4 gives the whole variable domain GAGVSQTPSNKVTEKGKYVELRCDPISGHTALYWYRQSLGQGPEFLIYFQGTGAADDSGLPNDRFFAVRPEGSVSTLKIQRTERGDSAVYLCASSLTVAHAGEKLFFGSGTQLSVL.

The chain recombines TRBV11-2 with TRBJ2-3; 7 bases fit TRBD2. The CDR3 covers 17 residues. V trimming: 0 bases; J trimming: 3 bases; junction bases outside the gene matches: 9. The V gene's germline CDR1 is SGHAT and CDR2 FQNNGV. In DNA, the CDR3 is TGTGCCAGCAGCTTAGATCCGGGAGGCCATGGTACAGATACGCAGTATTTT. It yields the protein CASSLDPGGHGTDTQYF.

This chain uses TRBV18 with TRBJ2-3; 14 bases align to TRBD2. The CDR3 runs to 15 residues. The ends lost 4 bases at V and 4 bases at J; junction bases unmatched: 1. Germline V gene data show CDR1 as KGHSH and CDR2 as LQKENI. CDR3 loop: CASSQGLAGADTQYF. Written as DNA, the CDR3 is TGTGCCAGCTCACAGGGACTAGCGGGAGCAGATACGCAGTATTTT.

The chain joins TRBV5-1 to TRBJ1-4, with TRBD1 identical over 10 bases. Germline loops: CDR1 SGHRS, CDR2 YFSETQ. V shed 4 bases and J 3 bases; nucleotides not matched to a gene: 6. The CDR3 consists of 16 residues. CDR3 nucleotides: TGCGCCAGCAGCCAGGGACAGGGGAGGGCTAATGAAAAACTGTTTTTT. Encoded protein: CASSQGQGRANEKLFF.

The chain links TRBV7-2 to TRBJ2-5; 7 bases are a match to TRBD1. V gave up 5 bases and J gave up 7 bases; unmatched junction bases: 16. CDR1 and CDR2 from the germline V gene are SGHTA and FQGNSA. The CDR3 is 16 amino acids. The chain's CDR3 is CASSARQGSRVGTQYF. DNA of the CDR3: TGTGCCAGCAGCGCGAGACAGGGCTCGAGGGTTGGGACCCAGTACTTC.